This TCR beta chain was found in a study of early T cells in non-severe SARS-CoV-2 infection. Study context: Sequencing targeted bulk RNA from unsorted whole blood, leaving chains unpaired. Whole-study findings and limits: In VDJdb matching, anti-spike CD8 responses were favored while private and CD4 specificities went missing.

There are many counts of this clonotype. Its antigen is currently unknown. Each single cDNA molecule received a unique molecular identifier. TCRdb analysed the 5' RACE reads with MiXCR anew, one entry per CDR3 protein. The table has over 20,000 distinct CDR3 sequences, more than 4.5% seen once; the top ten hold over 4.5%. Looked up from germline, CDR1 is LGHNA and CDR2 is YSLEER. The CDR3 spans 15 residues. Trimming shortened V by 0 bases and J by 4 bases, and 10 bases separated the two germline ends. Sequencing was carried out using whole blood. This receptor was obtained from an adult who was a healthcare worker with PCR-confirmed SARS-CoV-2 infection or an uninfected control (not recorded which). The rearrangement joins TRBV4-3 to TRBJ1-3; possibly TRBD1 for D (6 bases). In DNA form, the CDR3 reads TGCGCCAGCAGCCAAGAAGGGGGAACAGGAAACACCATATATTTT. As protein: CASSQEGGTGNTIYF.